The rows below give T cell receptor beta chains drawn from one sample of a study of blood T cell repertoires in COVID-19. Repertoires were generated with immunoSEQ multiplex PCR, while TCRdb's copy carries only in-frame clones and drops some. The sample consists of some 160,000 clones, just under 80% of them appearing once. The material sequenced was peripheral blood. Source of these receptors: a woman of 80 years or more with acute or convalescent COVID-19. The CDR3 runs from the conserved cysteine through the conserved F or W. The D gene is left open where the match is weak. For some rows the clone size is stated as once, few or many, or as a class when expanded; others skip it.

TRBV7-3	TRBJ1-2	.	TRBD1	TGTGCCAGCAGCTTCGGACAGGTCCCTCCATATGGCTACACCTTC	CASSFGQVPPYGYTF
TRBV5-1	TRBJ1-6	once	TRBD1	TGCGCCAGCAGCTTGAGCCTGGGACAGGGGGCGCTTCCTGGTATTTCACCCCTCCACTTT	CASSLSLGQGALPGISPLHF
TRBV7-3	TRBJ2-1	.	TRBD2	TGTGCCAGCAGCTTATCCTCAAGGGGGACTAGCGGGAGGAATGAGCAGTTCTTC	CASSLSSRGTSGRNEQFF
TRBV2	TRBJ1-2	.	.	TGTGCCAGCAGTCTTCTCGGGGGCTACACCTTC	CASSLLGGYTF
TRBV10-1	TRBJ2-7	few	TRBD2	TGCGCCAGCAGTGAGTCGACTAGCGGGAGTATTCCCTACGAGCAGTACTTC	CASSESTSGSIPYEQYF
TRBV28	TRBJ1-3	.	TRBD1	TGTGCCAGCAGTTTGGGGACAGCTCGCTCTGGAAACACCATATATTTT	CASSLGTARSGNTIYF
TRBV28	TRBJ2-7	few	TRBD1	TGTGCCAGCAGTTTAGGGGACAGAGGAGTTTACGAGCAGTACTTC	CASSLGDRGVYEQYF
TRBV28	TRBJ2-1	.	TRBD2	TGTGCCAGCAGCCCGGGACGCCGGGAGGCATACAATGAGCAGTTCTTC	CASSPGRREAYNEQFF
TRBV7-9	TRBJ1-1	.	.	TGTGCCAGCAGCTTAGCGGCCACCGAGGGAGAAGCTTTCTTT	CASSLAATEGEAFF
TRBV7-9	TRBJ2-2	.	.	TGTGCCAGAGTCAGACAGGACACCGGGGAGCTGTTTTTT	CARVRQDTGELFF
TRBV19	TRBJ1-4	.	TRBD1	TGTGCCAGTAGTAAAGGTGCTATCACAGGGGCAACTAATGAAAAACTGTTTTTT	CASSKGAITGATNEKLFF
TRBV18	TRBJ1-1	.	.	TGTGCCAGCTCACCTGACCAGGTTATGAACACTGAAGCTTTCTTT	CASSPDQVMNTEAFF
TRBV7-5	TRBJ2-7	.	.	TGTGCCAGAACCTTTCCAGCCTACGAGCAGTACTTC	CARTFPAYEQYF
TRBV30	TRBJ2-1	.	TRBD2	TGTGCCTGGAGTGGACTAGCGGGAGTTGGGAATGAGCAGTTCTTC	CAWSGLAGVGNEQFF
TRBV30	TRBJ1-2	.	.	TGTGCCTGGGCCCAAACAGGGCAGCAGGGCTACACCTTC	CAWAQTGQQGYTF
TRBV14	TRBJ2-7	few	.	TGTGCCAGCAGCCAAGACTTAGCGGATTCGAGGGAGCAGTACTTC	CASSQDLADSREQYF
TRBV5-1	TRBJ1-2	.	TRBD1	TGCGCCAGCAGCTTGGCCGGGACAGGCGCTGGCTACACCTTC	CASSLAGTGAGYTF
TRBV19	TRBJ2-6	.	TRBD1	TGTGCCAGTAGTATGGGACAGGGCCTCTCTGGGGCCAACGTCCTGACTTTC	CASSMGQGLSGANVLTF
TRBV6-5	TRBJ1-3	.	.	TGTGCGACGACAGGAATTTACTCTGGAAACACCATATATTTT	CATTGIYSGNTIYF
TRBV2	TRBJ2-7	few	.	TGTGCCTCAACCTCGGGGTGGGAGCAGTACTTC	CASTSGWEQYF
TRBV19	TRBJ1-1	.	.	TGTGCCAGTAGTATCGGGTCCATCAACACTGAAGCTTTCTTT	CASSIGSINTEAFF
TRBV13	TRBJ2-7	.	TRBD2	TGTGCCAGCAGCTTTAGCGGGAGCTCCTACGAGCAGTACTTC	CASSFSGSSYEQYF
TRBV5-1	TRBJ2-7	.	.	TGCGCCAGCAGCTTGACAGCTAGCCCCAGCGAGCAGTACTTC	CASSLTASPSEQYF
TRBV28	TRBJ1-2	.	.	TGTGCCAGCAGTTTAGTTCTGAACTATGGCTACACCTTC	CASSLVLNYGYTF
TRBV7-8	TRBJ1-1	.	.	TGTGCCAGCAGGGGGACTTCAAGGATAAGATATGGCACTGAAGCTTTCTTT	CASRGTSRIRYGTEAFF
TRBV5-1	TRBJ1-6	.	.	TGCGCCAGCAGCTTGGGGACAGTCAATTCACCCCTCCACTTT	CASSLGTVNSPLHF
TRBV3-1/TRBV3-2	TRBJ1-1	.	.	TGTGCCAGCAGCCATCAACTCTTTGCTACTGAAGCTTTCTTT	CASSHQLFATEAFF
TRBV19	TRBJ2-7	.	TRBD1	TGTGCCAGTAGTACCGGACAGGCGCCTGGATACGAGCAGTACTTC	CASSTGQAPGYEQYF
TRBV6-6	TRBJ1-2	.	.	TGTGCCAGCACTCCTAGGGAGTGGGGTGGCTACACCTTC	CASTPREWGGYTF